This T cell receptor beta chain stems from a study of CD8 T cells in ankylosing spondylitis. General study points: Reactive arthritis synovial fluid and blood previously showed some of these motif variants. Clones tied to disease were said to be significantly enriched in matched ankylosing spondylitis synovial fluid. Blood from ankylosing spondylitis patients appeared to carry a characteristic roughly 8-variant TCR beta motif.

V gave up 1 base and J gave up 1 base, with 10 bases separating them. The CDR3 sequence is 14 residues long. Germline values: CDR1 DFQATT, CDR2 SNEGSKA (reference sequence). By quantitative 5'-RACE with molecular barcodes, the TCR beta libraries were made. One entry per CDR3 protein results from TCRdb running MiXCR on the 5' RACE reads. The sample yields fewer than 350,000 distinct CDR3 sequences, around 10% seen once. This clonotype was found many times. The antigen is undetermined. This clonotype originated in a female donor with ankylosing spondylitis or in good health (not recorded which). The rearrangement links TRBV20-1 to TRBJ1-1; D gene uncertain. The source material was blood, either unsorted or a sorted T cell fraction (not recorded which). CDR3 coding DNA: TGCAGTGCTAGAGTCGACACGCAGAACACTGAAGCTTTCTTT. It specifies CSARVDTQNTEAFF.